This entry lists 4 T cell receptor beta chains sequenced from one sample in a study of response to subunit inactivated influenza vaccine (dated by TCRdb to the late 2010s). The library was built by means of RT-PCR. Sequencer: Illumina HiSeq 2500. TCRdb redid the processing of the public reads, applying fastp at Q25 and MiXCR, and retained in-frame beta chains. Identical CDR3 protein sequences are pooled into one entry, listed with their most common genes and DNA. In all, the sample holds 700,000 to 800,000 distinct CDR3 sequences, and 18% of those were seen once. Approximately 10% of the sample belongs to the ten largest clones. The specimen was PBMCs from blood, collected approximately 5 days after vaccination. These receptors were taken from a man aged 50 or older who received an inactivated influenza vaccine. Donor details come from another sample of the same person, matched by shared clones.

The rearrangement links TRBV6-1 to TRBJ1-2, with 12 bases matching TRBD1. J gave up 2 bases and V 2 bases, and 3 bases lay outside the gene matches. The germline V gene has CDR1 MNHNS and CDR2 SASEGT. The CDR3 contains 16 residues. The CDR3 bases are TGTGCCAGCAGTGAACTAGGGACAGGGGGCAACTATGGCTACACCTTC. This encodes CASSELGTGGNYGYTF.

This clonotype was detected only a few times. The J gene is TRBJ2-7, the V gene TRBV7-2; D might be TRBD1 (5 bases). Germline CDR1 SGHTA, CDR2 FQGNSA. The CDR3 length is 15 residues. The V gene lost 1 base and the J gene lost 3 bases, with 13 bases spanning the gap. The CDR3 here is CASSLGPGNIYEQYF. The CDR3 DNA follows: TGTGCCAGCAGCTTAGGGCCAGGGAATATCTACGAGCAGTACTTC.

This sequence joins TRBV5-1 and TRBJ1-2; the D gene is possibly TRBD1 (6 bases). Germline V gives CDR1 SGHRS, CDR2 YFSETQ. Deletions cut 3 bases from V and 8 bases from J, with 11 bases between. The CDR3 spans 12 residues. The chain's CDR3 is CASSYRGLGYTF. The DNA for the CDR3 is TGCGCCAGCAGCTATCGGGGGCTCGGCTACACCTTC.

The chain carries TRBV20-1 and TRBJ2-7; D possibly corresponds to TRBD2 (6 bases). V was pared by 6 bases and J by 6 bases, with 18 bases between. The CDR3 is 13 residues long. Germline CDR1 and CDR2: DFQATT and SNEGSKA (reference sequence). The CDR3 DNA is TGCAGTGCCCCGTGGGAGGAGGGTCGCGAGCAGTACTTC. This encodes CSAPWEEGREQYF.